This is a list of T cell receptor beta chains from one sample in a study of T cell repertoires in cytomegalovirus infection. TCRdb re-analysed the reads in MiXCR, keeping a single row per CDR3 protein. This table holds some 62,000 distinct CDR3 sequences, roughly a fifth found once. Their cognate antigens are unknown. This material consisted of CD8+ T cells from cultured PBMCs, taken from culture after CMV antigen stimulation. Source of these receptors: a human donor in good health (CMV status not recorded). Some clones in this sample may be carry-over from other donors' samples. The CDR3 runs from the conserved cysteine through the conserved F or W. A D gene is named only where the DNA matches it firmly. Clone sizes are given selectively: once, few, many, or a class where the clone is expanded.

size	V	J	D	DNA	CDR3
NA	TRBV27	TRBJ2-3	TRBD2	TGTGCCAGCAGTGGGGCGGGGGGCCGACATACGCAGTATTTT	CASSGAGGRHTQYF
NA	TRBV7-6	TRBJ2-7	TRBD2	TGTGCCAGCAGCTTAAGAGCGACTAGCGGGTACGAGCAGTACTTC	CASSLRATSGYEQYF
few	TRBV7-9	TRBJ1-2	NA	TGTGCCAGCAGCTCGACAGTGGATAATGGCTACACCTTC	CASSSTVDNGYTF
few	TRBV11-2	TRBJ1-2	NA	TGTGCCAGCAGCTTTTTCACAGGGATTCCCCTTGGCTACACCTTC	CASSFFTGIPLGYTF
NA	TRBV27	TRBJ1-4	TRBD1	TGTGCCAGCAGTGCCCGGACAGGAGGAACTGAAAAACTGTTTTTT	CASSARTGGTEKLFF
NA	TRBV4-1	TRBJ2-3	NA	TGCGCCAGCAGCCAAGAGGACTTCGCAAGGACGCAGTATTTT	CASSQEDFARTQYF
NA	TRBV7-2	TRBJ2-1	NA	TGTGCCAGCAGCTTAGTGAGGGATGAGCAGTTCTTC	CASSLVRDEQFF
NA	TRBV7-8	TRBJ1-2	NA	TGTGCCAGCAGCCCCGAGGTCAATTCGGGCTACACCTTC	CASSPEVNSGYTF
few	TRBV5-6	TRBJ2-2	NA	TGTGCCAGCAGCTTGGTCGGCGGAGTAAACACCGGGGAGCTGTTTTTT	CASSLVGGVNTGELFF
few	TRBV7-2	TRBJ1-2	NA	TGTGCCAGCAGCTTCAGACAGGCTCCGGGTGGCTACACCTTC	CASSFRQAPGGYTF
few	TRBV7-2	TRBJ1-4	NA	TGTGCCAGCAGCTTAGACAGGGTGGGTGAAAAACTGTTTTTT	CASSLDRVGEKLFF
NA	TRBV7-6	TRBJ2-5	TRBD2	TGTGCCAGCAGCCCACTAGCGGGGGGCCCCCTGGAGACCCAGTACTTC	CASSPLAGGPLETQYF
few	TRBV12-3/TRBV12-4	TRBJ2-1	NA	TGTGCCAGCAGTACCAGACCCGACAATGAGCAGTTCTTC	CASSTRPDNEQFF
few	TRBV12-3/TRBV12-4	TRBJ2-1	TRBD2	TGTGCCAGCAGTCCCCCGGGACTAGCGGGGGGGAAGCAGTTCTTC	CASSPPGLAGGKQFF
few	TRBV6-1	TRBJ1-2	NA	TGTGCCAGCAGTGAAGACAGGGACTATGGCTACACCTTC	CASSEDRDYGYTF
many	TRBV7-2	TRBJ1-1	NA	TGTGCCAGCAGCCCTCGACGAAGTATAATGAACACTGAAGCTTTCTTT	CASSPRRSIMNTEAFF
NA	TRBV7-4	TRBJ1-1	NA	TGTGCCAGCCATCATAAAGATCACTTTTTGAACACTGAAGCTTTCTTT	CASHHKDHFLNTEAFF
few	TRBV4-3	TRBJ2-6	TRBD1	TGCGCCAGCAGCCAAGATTGGGGGACAGGGAATTTATTCTCTGGGGCCAACGTCCTGACTTTC	CASSQDWGTGNLFSGANVLTF
few	TRBV7-8	TRBJ1-5	TRBD1	TGTGCCAGCAGCTTAGCGGGGACAGGGAATCAGCCCCAGCATTTT	CASSLAGTGNQPQHF
NA	TRBV12-3/TRBV12-4	TRBJ1-4	NA	TGTGCCAGCAGCGGCCGCTGGAATGAAAAACTGTTTTTT	CASSGRWNEKLFF
few	TRBV4-1	TRBJ2-7	NA	TGCGCCAGCAGCCAAGAACGGGGGCTGAACTACGAGCAGTACTTC	CASSQERGLNYEQYF
few	TRBV7-8	TRBJ2-7	NA	TGTGCCAGCAACTCGGAAGGCTACGAGCAGTACTTC	CASNSEGYEQYF
few	TRBV12-3/TRBV12-4	TRBJ2-6	NA	TGTGCCAGCAGGTCTGGACTGGGGGCCAACGTCCTGACTTTC	CASRSGLGANVLTF
NA	TRBV10-3	TRBJ1-5	NA	TGTGCCATCAGCCCTCCTGGCCAGCCCCAGCATTTT	CAISPPGQPQHF
NA	TRBV27	TRBJ1-4	NA	TGTGCCAGCAGTTTATCGCAGGGAGATTCAACTAATGAAAAACTGTTTTTT	CASSLSQGDSTNEKLFF
NA	TRBV5-4	TRBJ1-3	NA	TGTGCCAGCAGCCTGAGCGGAACTGGAAACACCATATATTTT	CASSLSGTGNTIYF
few	TRBV20-1	TRBJ1-1	TRBD1	TGCAGTGCTAGGGTTACAGGGGGCACTGAAGCTTTCTTT	CSARVTGGTEAFF
few	TRBV6-1	TRBJ2-1	NA	TGTGCCAGCAGTCCTTATCGTAATGAGCAGTTCTTC	CASSPYRNEQFF
NA	TRBV7-8	TRBJ2-2	NA	TGTGCCAGCAGCCCGACACGGCGGTTGAACACCGGGGAGCTGTTTTTT	CASSPTRRLNTGELFF
many	TRBV9	TRBJ2-7	NA	TGTGCCAGCAGCGTAGACGGGTCGGGTGAGCAGTACTTC	CASSVDGSGEQYF
few	TRBV7-9	TRBJ2-1	NA	TGTGCCAGCAGCCGACAGCGAAACTCCTACAATGAGCAGTTCTTC	CASSRQRNSYNEQFF
NA	TRBV7-6	TRBJ1-1	NA	TGTGCCAGCAGCTTAGTTTTGGCAGGAAACACTGAAGCTTTCTTT	CASSLVLAGNTEAFF
few	TRBV7-6	TRBJ1-2	TRBD1	TGTGCCAGCAGCCCGCCCGGGACAGGGAACTATGGCTACACCTTC	CASSPPGTGNYGYTF
NA	TRBV5-1	TRBJ2-5	NA	TGCGCCAGCAGCTTGGCCGGGACTCCCAGGGATGAGACCCAGTACTTC	CASSLAGTPRDETQYF
few	TRBV9	TRBJ2-3	TRBD2	TGTGCCAGCAGCGTCCCAGCGGGGGGCAGGGGCACAGATACGCAGTATTTT	CASSVPAGGRGTDTQYF
many	TRBV7-9	TRBJ1-5	TRBD1	TGTGCCAGCAGCGGGGGACAGGGGAACAAGCAGCCCCAGCATTTT	CASSGGQGNKQPQHF
many	TRBV4-1	TRBJ2-7	NA	TGCGCCAGCAGCCAAGGAACAGGGAGGGCTACCTACGAGCAGTACTTC	CASSQGTGRATYEQYF
few	TRBV7-8	TRBJ1-4	NA	TGTGCCAGCTGTGACGGCCGAAATGCAACTAATGAAAAACTGTTTTTT	CASCDGRNATNEKLFF
few	TRBV12-3/TRBV12-4	TRBJ1-1	TRBD1	TGTGCCAGCAGACAGACAGGGGAAGATACTGAAGCTTTCTTT	CASRQTGEDTEAFF
few	TRBV7-2	TRBJ1-6	NA	TGTGCCAGCAGCTCCCCGGACAGATTAGATTCACCCCTCCACTTT	CASSSPDRLDSPLHF
NA	TRBV6-2/TRBV6-3	TRBJ2-7	TRBD1	TGTGCCAGCAGCCCCTCAGGGACAGGGGGCTACGAGCAGTACTTC	CASSPSGTGGYEQYF
NA	TRBV7-3	TRBJ1-6	NA	TGTGCCAGCAGCTTAAATAGGGGTAATTCACCCCTCCACTTT	CASSLNRGNSPLHF
NA	TRBV24-1	TRBJ2-1	TRBD2	TGTGCCACCAGTCGAGCGGGGCGAGACAATGAGCAGTTCTTC	CATSRAGRDNEQFF
many	TRBV7-2	TRBJ2-1	TRBD1	TGTGCCAGCAGCTTAGAATCCCGGGACAGCTCCAGCGATGAGCAGTTCTTC	CASSLESRDSSSDEQFF
many	TRBV28	TRBJ1-3	NA	TGTGCCAGCAGTTCCAGGGGAACCTCTGGAAACACCATATATTTT	CASSSRGTSGNTIYF
NA	TRBV4-1	TRBJ1-2	NA	TGCGCCATTTCGTCAACTGCGGGCAGCTCTAACTATGGCTACACCTTC	CAISSTAGSSNYGYTF
few	TRBV7-8	TRBJ1-5	NA	TGTGCCAGCAGCTTAGCTGGGCGGGAAAATCAGCCCCAGCATTTT	CASSLAGRENQPQHF
few	TRBV12-3/TRBV12-4	TRBJ1-5	TRBD1	TGTGCCAGCAGTCCTAACGCGGGACAGGGGATCTATCAGCCCCAGCATTTT	CASSPNAGQGIYQPQHF
NA	TRBV27	TRBJ2-7	TRBD2	TGTGCCAGCAGTTTAGGAAGCGGGGCCTACGAGCAGTACTTC	CASSLGSGAYEQYF
few	TRBV4-1	TRBJ2-7	NA	TGCGCCAGCAGCCAAATAACCGGGTCCTACGAGCAGTACTTC	CASSQITGSYEQYF